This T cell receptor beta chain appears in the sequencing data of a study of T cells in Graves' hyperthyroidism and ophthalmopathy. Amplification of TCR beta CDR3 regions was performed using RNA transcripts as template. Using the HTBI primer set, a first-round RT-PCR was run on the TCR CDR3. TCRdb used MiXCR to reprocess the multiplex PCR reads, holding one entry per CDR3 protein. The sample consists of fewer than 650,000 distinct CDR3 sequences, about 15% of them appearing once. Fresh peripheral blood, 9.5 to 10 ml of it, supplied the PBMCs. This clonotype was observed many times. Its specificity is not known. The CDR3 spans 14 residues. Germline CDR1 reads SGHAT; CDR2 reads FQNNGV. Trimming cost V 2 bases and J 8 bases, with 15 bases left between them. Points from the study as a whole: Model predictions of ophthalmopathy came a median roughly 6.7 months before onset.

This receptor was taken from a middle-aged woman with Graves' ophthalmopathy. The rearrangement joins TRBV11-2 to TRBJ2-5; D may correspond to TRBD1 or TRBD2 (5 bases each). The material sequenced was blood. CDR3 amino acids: CASSLRDLEKTQYF. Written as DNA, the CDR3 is TGTGCCAGCAGCTTAAGGGACCTGGAGAAAACCCAGTACTTC.